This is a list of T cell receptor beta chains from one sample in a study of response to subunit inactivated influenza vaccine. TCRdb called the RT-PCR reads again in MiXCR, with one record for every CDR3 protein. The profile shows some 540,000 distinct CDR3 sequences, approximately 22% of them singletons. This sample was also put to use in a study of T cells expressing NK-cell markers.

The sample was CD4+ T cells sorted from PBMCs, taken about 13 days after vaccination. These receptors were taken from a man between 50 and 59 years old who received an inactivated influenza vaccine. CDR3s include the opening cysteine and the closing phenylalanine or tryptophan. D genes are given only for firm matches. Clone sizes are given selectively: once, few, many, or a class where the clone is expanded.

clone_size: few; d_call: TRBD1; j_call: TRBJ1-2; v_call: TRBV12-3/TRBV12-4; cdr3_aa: CASSNGQGADGYTF; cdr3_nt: TGTGCCAGCAGTAATGGACAGGGGGCTGATGGCTACACCTTC
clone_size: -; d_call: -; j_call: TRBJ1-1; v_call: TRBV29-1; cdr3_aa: CSVAQGCPNTEAFF; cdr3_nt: TGCAGCGTTGCCCAGGGGTGCCCGAACACTGAAGCTTTCTTT
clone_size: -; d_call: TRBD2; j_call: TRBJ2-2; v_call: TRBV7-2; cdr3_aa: CASSRQAGASTGELFF; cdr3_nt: TGTGCCAGCAGCCGCCAAGCGGGAGCTAGCACCGGGGAGCTGTTTTTT
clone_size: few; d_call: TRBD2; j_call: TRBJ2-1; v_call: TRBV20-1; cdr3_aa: CSAPMGGSSYNEQFF; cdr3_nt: TGCAGTGCCCCGATGGGGGGGAGCTCCTACAATGAGCAGTTCTTC
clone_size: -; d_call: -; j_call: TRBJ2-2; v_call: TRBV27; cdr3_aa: CASRPGSLSFAGELFF; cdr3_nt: TGTGCCAGCAGACCTGGTTCGCTGTCGTTTGCCGGGGAGCTGTTTTTT
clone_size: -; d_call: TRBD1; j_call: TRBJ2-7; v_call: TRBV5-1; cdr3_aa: CASSSPTDRVSEQYF; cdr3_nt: TGCGCCAGCAGCTCACCCACGGACAGGGTAAGCGAGCAGTACTTC
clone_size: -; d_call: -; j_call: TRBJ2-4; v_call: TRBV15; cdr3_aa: CATSRRGDVVQYF; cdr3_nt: TGTGCCACCAGCAGAAGGGGGGACGTAGTCCAGTACTTC
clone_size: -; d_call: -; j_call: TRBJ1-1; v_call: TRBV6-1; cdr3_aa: CASRLQGFAARTEAFF; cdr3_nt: TGTGCCAGCAGACTCCAGGGTTTCGCAGCGAGGACTGAAGCTTTCTTT
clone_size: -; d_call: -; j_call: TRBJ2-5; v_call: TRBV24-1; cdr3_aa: CATSDTRGVETQYF; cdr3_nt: TGTGCCACCAGTGACACGAGAGGCGTAGAGACCCAGTACTTC
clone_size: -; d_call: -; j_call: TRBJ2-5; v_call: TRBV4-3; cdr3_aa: CASSQRGSQETQYF; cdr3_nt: TGCGCCAGCAGCCAAAGGGGATCCCAAGAGACCCAGTACTTC
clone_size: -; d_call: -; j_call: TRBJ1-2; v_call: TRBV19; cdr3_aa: CASSILTGNYGYTF; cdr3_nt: TGTGCCAGTAGTATCCTGACGGGGAACTATGGCTACACCTTC
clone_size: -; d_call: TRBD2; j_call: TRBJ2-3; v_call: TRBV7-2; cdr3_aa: CASSSTPWNSGTDTQYF; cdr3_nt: TGTGCCAGCAGCTCAACCCCCTGGAATAGCGGGACAGATACGCAGTATTTT
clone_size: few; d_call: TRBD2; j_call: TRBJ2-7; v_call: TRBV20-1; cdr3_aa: CSARDPGLGGEQYF; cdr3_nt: TGCAGTGCTAGAGATCCGGGACTAGGAGGCGAGCAGTACTTC
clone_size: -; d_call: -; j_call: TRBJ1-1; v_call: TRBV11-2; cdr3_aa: CASSLRYSGVVVSNAEAFF; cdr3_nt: TGTGCCAGCAGCTTAAGGTACTCAGGCGTGGTGGTTTCGAACGCTGAAGCTTTCTTT
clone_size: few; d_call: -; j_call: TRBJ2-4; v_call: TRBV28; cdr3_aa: CASSFPGTAENIQYF; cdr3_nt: TGTGCCAGCAGTTTCCCCGGGACGGCGGAAAACATTCAGTACTTC
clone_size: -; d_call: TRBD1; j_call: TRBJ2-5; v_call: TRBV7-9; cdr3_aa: CASSLTGGVGETQYF; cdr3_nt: TGTGCCAGCAGCTTAACAGGGGGCGTCGGGGAGACCCAGTACTTC
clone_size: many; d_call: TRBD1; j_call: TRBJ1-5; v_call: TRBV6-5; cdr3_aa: CASRYRGDNQPQHF; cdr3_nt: TGTGCCAGCAGATACAGGGGTGACAATCAGCCCCAGCATTTT
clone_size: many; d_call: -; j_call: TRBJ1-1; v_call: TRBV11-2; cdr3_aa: CASSLQQGNTEAFF; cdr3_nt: TGTGCCAGCAGCTTACAACAGGGGAACACTGAAGCTTTCTTT
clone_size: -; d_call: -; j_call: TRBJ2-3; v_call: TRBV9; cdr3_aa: CASSVRRGGGITDTQYF; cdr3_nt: TGTGCCAGCAGCGTGCGGCGGGGTGGGGGGATCACAGATACGCAGTATTTT
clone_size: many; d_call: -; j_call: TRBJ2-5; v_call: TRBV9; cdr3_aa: CASSVRDQYQETQYF; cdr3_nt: TGTGCCAGCAGCGTTCGGGATCAGTACCAAGAGACCCAGTACTTC
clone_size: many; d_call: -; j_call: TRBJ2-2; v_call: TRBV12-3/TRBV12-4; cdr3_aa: CATRTGNTGELFF; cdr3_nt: TGTGCCACCCGGACGGGAAACACCGGGGAGCTGTTTTTT
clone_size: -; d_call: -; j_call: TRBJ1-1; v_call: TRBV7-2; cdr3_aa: CASSSVDRVNTEAFF; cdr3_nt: TGTGCCAGCAGCTCGGTGGACAGAGTGAACACTGAAGCTTTCTTT
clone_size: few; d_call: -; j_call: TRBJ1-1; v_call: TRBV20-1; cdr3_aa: CSARDRSNPMNTEAFF; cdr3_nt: TGCAGTGCTAGAGACAGGTCCAACCCCATGAACACTGAAGCTTTCTTT
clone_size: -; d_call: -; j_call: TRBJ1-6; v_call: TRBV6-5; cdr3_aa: CASSSYDPTYNSPLHF; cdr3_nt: TGTGCCAGCAGTTCGTATGATCCGACCTATAATTCACCCCTCCACTTT
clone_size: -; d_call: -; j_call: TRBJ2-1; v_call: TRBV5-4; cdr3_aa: CASSLDLNYNEQFF; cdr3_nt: TGTGCCAGCAGCTTGGACTTGAACTACAATGAGCAGTTCTTC
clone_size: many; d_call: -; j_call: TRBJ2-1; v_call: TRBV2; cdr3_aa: CASSFADNEQFF; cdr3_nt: TGTGCCAGCAGTTTTGCCGACAATGAGCAGTTCTTC
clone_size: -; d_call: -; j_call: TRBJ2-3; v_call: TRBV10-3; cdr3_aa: CAISVSTSTDTQYF; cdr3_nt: TGTGCCATCAGTGTCTCGACTAGCACAGATACGCAGTATTTT
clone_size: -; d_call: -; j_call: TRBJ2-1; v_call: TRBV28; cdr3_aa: CASSQWDIPYEQFF; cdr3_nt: TGTGCCAGCAGTCAATGGGACATTCCCTATGAGCAGTTCTTC
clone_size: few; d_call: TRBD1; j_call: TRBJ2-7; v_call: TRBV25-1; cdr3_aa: CASSETGRQGAYEQYF; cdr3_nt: TGTGCCAGCAGTGAAACGGGGCGTCAGGGGGCTTACGAGCAGTACTTC
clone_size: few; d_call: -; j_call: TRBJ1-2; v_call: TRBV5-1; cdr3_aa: CASSFLRPGDGYTF; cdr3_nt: TGCGCCAGCAGCTTTCTGCGGCCTGGGGATGGCTACACCTTC